This TCR beta chain derives from a study of tumor-infiltrating T cells and Merkel cell polyomavirus. Looking at the study overall: CD8+ T cells recognized the Merkel cell polyomavirus KLL epitope.

TCRdb's table, derived via immunoSEQ multiplex PCR, lists solely in-frame clones and lacks some. Of 20,000 to 30,000 clones detected, around nine tenths appear once; the ten largest clones hold about 2.9%. Whole-study results and caveats: Patients having about 5-108 rather than 0-3 KLL-specific tumor clonotypes survived MCC longer.

This CDR3 is built from 15 residues. CDR1 is MRHNA, CDR2 SNTAGT, per germline. The trim removed 0 bases at V and 3 bases at J, leaving 0 bases unmatched. All patients' tumors stained robustly positive for Merkel cell polyomavirus Large T antigen by immunohistochemistry. Lymph node tumors were analyzed for patients with unknown primaries presenting with nodal disease or insufficient primary tissue. A word on this clone: Its antigen is undetermined.

The chain links TRBV6-4 to TRBJ2-1, with 9 nucleotides matching TRBD1. The TCR originated in a man between 45 and 60 years old with Merkel cell carcinoma. What was sequenced was lymph node tissue. The CDR3 nucleotides are TGTGCCAGCAGTGACTCGACAGGGGGCTACAATGAGCAGTTCTTC. Its protein product is CASSDSTGGYNEQFF.